This TCR beta chain is drawn from a study of CD8+CD57+ T cells in acquired aplastic anemia. The V gene's germline CDR1 is ENHRY and CDR2 SYGVKD. Trimming shortened V by 3 bases and J by 8 bases, and 11 bases separated the two germline ends. CDR3 length: 13 residues. Genomic DNA templated the TCR beta VDJ and CDR3 profiling. One entry per CDR3 protein, called by TCRdb with MiXCR from the reads. This table holds roughly 190,000 distinct CDR3 sequences, approximately 52% found once. The material sequenced was sorted CD4+, CD8+, or CD8+CD57+ T cells (not recorded which) from PBMCs. The source of this sequence is a human donor in good health, serving as a control. The chain couples TRBV10-3 to TRBJ2-4; maybe TRBD2 (5 bases). This chain's CDR3 is CAISDGDGDIQYF. The CDR3 region has the DNA TGTGCCATCAGTGACGGGGATGGGGACATTCAGTACTTC.